This T cell receptor (beta chain) was observed in a study of T cell repertoires in cytomegalovirus infection. Study as a whole: Well-studied HLA-B-restricted CMV epitopes were used in the study alongside recently identified HLA-C-restricted ones. CMV infection plus the matching HLA type was flagged by public TCR beta signatures.

TCRdb processed the reads anew with MiXCR; each CDR3 protein has one entry. The sample contains tens of thousands of distinct CDR3 sequences, 20% to 30% of which appear only once. Study observations and caveats: Using cumulative public TCR beta family frequency, the authors identified those who carried CMV together with the relevant HLA. In two of eight donors, the top clonotype was HLA-C-restricted CMV-specific.

With regard to this clonotype: Its target is not known.

The CDR3 spans 12 residues. Per the germline V gene, CDR1 is SNHLY and CDR2 is FYNNEI. V was cut by 0 bases and J by 6 bases, with 2 bases left in between. Specimen: CD8+ T cells from cultured PBMCs, collected from culture after CMV antigen stimulation. The V and J genes are TRBV2 and TRBJ2-2; no definite D call. This TCR was recovered from a human donor in good health (CMV status not recorded). Some clones in this sample may be carry-over from other donors' samples. The CDR3 bases are TGTGCCAGCAGTGAAGCACCCGGGGAGCTGTTTTTT. Its protein is CASSEAPGELFF.